Shown below are 20 T cell receptor beta chains from a single sample sequenced in a study of cytomegalovirus exposure and HLA in healthy donors. Clones were sequenced by immunoSEQ multiplex PCR, and TCRdb holds only the in-frame ones, with some missing. The table records 130,000 to 150,000 clones, roughly 87% of them present only once. The sample comprised PBMCs. Receptor source: a man between 18 and 29 years old in good health and CMV-seropositive.

The chain combines TRBV14 with TRBJ1-2, with 8 bases matching TRBD1. Germline values: CDR1 SGHDN, CDR2 FVKESK. The CDR3 runs to 14 residues. With V trimmed by 0 bases and J by 7 bases, 4 bases remained unmatched. Here the CDR3 reads CASSQDGRGPGYTF. CDR3 DNA: TGTGCCAGCAGCCAAGACGGCAGGGGGCCTGGCTACACCTTC.

V and J are TRBV30 and TRBJ2-2; TRBD1 agrees at 9 bases. After removal of 2 bases from V and 4 bases from J, the junction contained 2 bases not matched to a gene. CDR3 length equals 14 residues. The germline V gene encodes CDR1 GTSNPN and CDR2 SVGIG (reference sequence). The CDR3 coding sequence is TGTGCCTGGAGTTGGGACAGGGTCACCGGGGAGCTGTTTTTT. Translated, it gives CAWSWDRVTGELFF.

The V gene is TRBV4-1, the J gene TRBJ2-4; 10 nucleotides line up with TRBD2. V lost 0 bases to trimming and J lost 4 bases; unmatched junction nucleotides: 3. The CDR3 has 16 residues. Germline CDR1 is MGHRA and CDR2 is YSYEKL. CDR3 sequence: CASSQDPSGRKNIQYF. As DNA, the CDR3 is TGCGCCAGCAGCCAAGATCCTAGCGGGAGAAAAAACATTCAGTACTTC.

The chain joins TRBV6-4 to TRBJ2-3; 8 bases agree with TRBD2. The CDR3 is 14 amino acids. The V gene's germline CDR1 is MRHNA and CDR2 SNTAGT. Unmatched junction bases numbered 4, after V lost 3 bases and J lost 5 bases. CDR3 in DNA: TGTGCCAGCAGTGAAGCGGGAGCTGAAGATACGCAGTATTTT. Protein sequence: CASSEAGAEDTQYF.

This clone is a singleton in its sample. This sequence joins TRBV4-1 and TRBJ2-7; D possibly corresponds to TRBD2 (6 bases). From germline, CDR1 is MGHRA and CDR2 YSYEKL. V lost 0 bases, J lost 7 bases, and 19 bases lay in between. CDR3 size: 16 residues. For the CDR3, the DNA is TGCGCCAGCAGCCAAGATTTTGGGGGGAACGCGCGGGAGCAGTACTTC. It is translated as CASSQDFGGNAREQYF.

The rearrangement joins TRBV5-1 to TRBJ2-1, with TRBD2 matching 10 bases. V shed 1 base, J shed 6 bases, and the junction held 4 bases outside the gene matches. The CDR3 is made up of 15 amino acids. Germline loops: CDR1 SGHRS, CDR2 YFSETQ. The CDR3 sequence: CASSLLLAGVNEQFF. The DNA for the CDR3 is TGCGCCAGCAGCTTGCTTCTAGCGGGAGTCAATGAGCAGTTCTTC. The full variable domain, rest sourced from reference TRBV5-1 and TRBJ2-1, is KAGVTQTPRYLIKTRGQQVTLSCSPISGHRSVSWYQQTPGQGLQFLFEYFSETQRNKGNFPGRFSGRQFSNSRSEMNVSTLELGDSALYLCASSLLLAGVNEQFFGPGTRLTVL.

J is TRBJ2-1 and V is TRBV29-1, with D maybe TRBD2 (6 bases). V dropped 7 bases and J dropped 0 bases, with 16 bases sitting between them. The CDR3 contains 15 residues. Per the germline V gene, CDR1 is SQVTM and CDR2 is ANQGSEA. This chain's CDR3 is CSASPGGSSYNEQFF. The DNA for the CDR3 is TGCAGCGCCTCACCCGGGGGAAGCTCCTACAATGAGCAGTTCTTC.

The rearrangement links TRBV11-2 to TRBJ2-1; perhaps TRBD1 as D (5 bases). The CDR3 contains 14 residues. Trimming took off 7 bases at V and 0 bases at J, with 10 bases between the two ends. Germline V gives CDR1 SGHAT, CDR2 FQNNGV. This CDR3 reads CASTQGSSYNEQFF. CDR3 DNA: TGTGCCAGCACCCAGGGAAGCTCCTACAATGAGCAGTTCTTC.

The chain joins TRBV20-1 to TRBJ1-2; D gene ambiguous. CDR3 length equals 11 residues. Trimming removed 0 bases at V and 9 bases at J, with 8 bases between. Germline V CDR1 and CDR2: DFQATT, SNEGSKA (reference sequence). The CDR3 spells CSARDTPSYTF. DNA for the CDR3: TGCAGTGCTAGAGATACACCGAGCTACACCTTC.

CDR3 region: CASSAAGQGAYEQYF. The CDR3 coding sequence is TGTGCCAGCAGCGCGGCGGGACAGGGGGCTTACGAGCAGTACTTC. The V call is TRBV5-8, the J call TRBJ2-7; 12 bases are shared with TRBD1. The CDR3 sequence is 15 residues long. Germline assignment: CDR1 SGHTS and CDR2 YDEGEE. V shed 4 bases and J 4 bases; nucleotides not matched to a gene: 6.

V is TRBV27 and J is TRBJ2-7, with a tentative D call TRBD2 (6 bases). CDR3 length: 15 residues. CDR1 MNHEY and CDR2 SMNVEV come from the germline V gene (reference sequence). Between the trimmed V and J ends, which lost 2 bases and 2 bases, there was a span of 13 bases. The CDR3, as DNA: TGTGCCAGCAGTTTAACGGGAGATGACACCTACGAGCAGTACTTC. Amino acid sequence: CASSLTGDDTYEQYF.

The chain recombines TRBV4-1 with TRBJ1-4; D not certain. Trimming took 5 bases from V and 1 from J, leaving 11 bases between them. The CDR3 covers 15 residues. Germline V gives CDR1 MGHRA, CDR2 YSYEKL. CDR3 bases: TGCGCCAGCAGCTCCTATACGGGAACTAATGAAAAACTGTTTTTT. Translation: CASSSYTGTNEKLFF.

The V gene is TRBV5-1, the J gene TRBJ1-4; no definite D call. Germline CDR1 is SGHRS and CDR2 is YFSETQ. The V and J ends lost 2 bases and 5 bases respectively, with 13 bases between them. The CDR3 extends over 15 amino acids. The CDR3 coding sequence is TGCGCCAGCAGCTTACGGAGCGGGCCCAATGAAAAACTGTTTTTT. Protein product: CASSLRSGPNEKLFF.

The V call is TRBV27, the J call TRBJ1-1, with D possibly being TRBD1 (5 bases). This CDR3 comprises 14 residues. The V and J ends lost 2 bases and 1 base respectively, with 8 bases between them. Germline V CDR1 and CDR2: MNHEY, SMNVEV (reference sequence). The CDR3 DNA follows: TGTGCCAGCAGTTTAGGGACTGCGAACACTGAAGCTTTCTTT. Translating gives CASSLGTANTEAFF.

Here the CDR3 reads CASSTTVNTGELFF. CDR3 nucleotide sequence: TGCGCCAGCAGCACGACTGTGAACACCGGGGAGCTGTTTTTT. The chain employs TRBV5-1 and TRBJ2-2; no firm D call. The CDR3 has 14 amino acids. In germline, CDR1 is SGHRS, CDR2 YFSETQ. V dropped 4 bases and J dropped 1 base, with 8 bases sitting between them.

This sequence joins TRBV9 and TRBJ1-2; D possibly corresponds to TRBD1 (6 bases). V lost 6 bases, J lost 5 bases, and 23 bases lay in between. Germline V lookup: CDR1 SGDLS, CDR2 YYNGEE. The CDR3 loop spans 16 amino acids. The DNA of the CDR3 is TGTGCCAGCACCGATACCTCGACAGGATCAGATTATGGCTACACCTTC. As protein: CASTDTSTGSDYGYTF.

The chain is built from TRBV6-1 and TRBJ2-7, with D possibly matching TRBD1 (6 bases). V lost 0 bases and J 6 bases, leaving 15 bases between the germline ends. Per germline, CDR1 MNHNS and CDR2 SASEGT. CDR3 length: 15 amino acids. CDR3 loop: CASSEASGVGGEQYF. The CDR3 bases are TGTGCCAGCAGTGAAGCATCAGGGGTTGGGGGCGAGCAGTACTTC.

The chain carries TRBV11-2 and TRBJ2-5; TRBD2 matches at 7 bases. The V and J ends lost 1 base and 1 base, in that order; junction bases with no gene match: 6. Germline V lookup: CDR1 SGHAT, CDR2 FQNNGV. The CDR3 totals 16 residues. The DNA of the CDR3 is TGTGCCAGCAGCTTAGTAAGGGGCGGGGGCCAAGAGACCCAGTACTTC. Its translation: CASSLVRGGGQETQYF.

The V and J genes are TRBV30 and TRBJ2-3, with D perhaps TRBD1 (6 bases). V lost 2 bases and J lost 0, with 12 bases in between. The CDR3 consists of 15 residues. Germline assignment: CDR1 GTSNPN and CDR2 SVGIG (reference sequence). The CDR3 reads CAWSMGDTSTDTQYF. Written as DNA, the CDR3 is TGTGCCTGGAGTATGGGGGACACTAGCACAGATACGCAGTATTTT.

The chain links TRBV7-2 to TRBJ2-7, with 8 bases aligning to TRBD1. Germline values: CDR1 SGHTA, CDR2 FQGNSA. Trimming cost V 5 bases and J 2 bases; bases outside gene matches: 8. The CDR3 consists of 15 residues. This CDR3 is CASSPWTGTPYEQYF. The CDR3, as DNA: TGTGCCAGCAGCCCTTGGACAGGGACGCCCTACGAGCAGTACTTC. Combining the CDR3 with reference TRBV7-2 and TRBJ2-7 gives the whole variable domain GAGVSQSPSNKVTEKGKDVELRCDPISGHTALYWYRQSLGQGLEFLIYFQGNSAPDKSGLPSDRFSAERTGGSVSTLTIQRTQQEDSAVYLCASSPWTGTPYEQYFGPGTRLTVT.